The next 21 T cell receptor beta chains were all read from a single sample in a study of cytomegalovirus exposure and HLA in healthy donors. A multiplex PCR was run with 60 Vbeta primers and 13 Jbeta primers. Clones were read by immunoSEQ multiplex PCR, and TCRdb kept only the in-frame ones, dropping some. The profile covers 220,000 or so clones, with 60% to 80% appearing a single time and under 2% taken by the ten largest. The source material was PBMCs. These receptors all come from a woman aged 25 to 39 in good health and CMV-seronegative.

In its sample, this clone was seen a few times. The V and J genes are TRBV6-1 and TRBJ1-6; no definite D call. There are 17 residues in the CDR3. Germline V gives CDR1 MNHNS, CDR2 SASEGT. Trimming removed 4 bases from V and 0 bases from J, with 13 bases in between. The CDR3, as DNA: TGTGCCAGCAGTGTCGCGACCCCTAGCTCCTATAATTCACCCCTCCACTTT. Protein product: CASSVATPSSYNSPLHF.

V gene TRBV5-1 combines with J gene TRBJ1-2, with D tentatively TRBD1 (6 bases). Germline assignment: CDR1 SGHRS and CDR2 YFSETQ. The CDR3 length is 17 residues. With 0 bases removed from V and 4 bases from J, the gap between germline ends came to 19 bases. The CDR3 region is CASSLGALTGHGYGYTF. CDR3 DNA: TGCGCCAGCAGCTTGGGTGCCCTTACAGGGCACGGCTATGGCTACACCTTC.

The CDR3 here is CASSRTGNYEQYF. DNA for the CDR3: TGTGCCAGCAGTCGGACAGGGAACTACGAGCAGTACTTC. The V gene is TRBV6-5, the J gene TRBJ2-7; 8 bases are a match to TRBD1. J lost 3 bases, V lost 5 bases, and 3 bases had no gene match. CDR3 length equals 13 residues. Germline V gene data show CDR1 as MNHEY and CDR2 as SVGAGI.

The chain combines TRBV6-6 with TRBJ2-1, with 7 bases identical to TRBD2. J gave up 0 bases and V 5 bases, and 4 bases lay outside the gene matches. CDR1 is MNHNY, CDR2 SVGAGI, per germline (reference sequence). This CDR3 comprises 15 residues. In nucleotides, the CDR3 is TGTGCCAGCAGTCTTGAGCGGGGCTCCTACAATGAGCAGTTCTTC. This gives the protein CASSLERGSYNEQFF.

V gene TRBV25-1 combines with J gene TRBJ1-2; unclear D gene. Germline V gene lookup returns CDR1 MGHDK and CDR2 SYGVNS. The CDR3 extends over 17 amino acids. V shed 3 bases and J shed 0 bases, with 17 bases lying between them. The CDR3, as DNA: TGTGCCAGCAGTGAGTTCGGGTTACCACTAGCTAACTATGGCTACACCTTC. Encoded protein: CASSEFGLPLANYGYTF.

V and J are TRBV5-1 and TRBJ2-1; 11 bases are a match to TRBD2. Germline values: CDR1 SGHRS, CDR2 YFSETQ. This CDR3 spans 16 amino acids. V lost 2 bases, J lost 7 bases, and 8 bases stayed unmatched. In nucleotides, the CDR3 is TGCGCCAGCAGCTTTAGTAGCGGGGGGGGGTTGAATGAGCAGTTCTTC. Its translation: CASSFSSGGGLNEQFF.

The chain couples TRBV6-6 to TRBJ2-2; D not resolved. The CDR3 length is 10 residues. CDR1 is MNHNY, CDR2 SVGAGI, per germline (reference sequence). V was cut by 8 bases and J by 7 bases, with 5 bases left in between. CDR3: CASFFGELFF. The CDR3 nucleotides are TGTGCCAGCTTCTTCGGGGAGCTGTTTTTT.

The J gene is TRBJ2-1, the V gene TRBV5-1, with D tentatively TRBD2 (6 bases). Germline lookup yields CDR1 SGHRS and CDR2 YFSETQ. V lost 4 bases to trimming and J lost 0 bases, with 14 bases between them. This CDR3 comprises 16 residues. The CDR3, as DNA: TGCGCCAGCAGCCTCACGGGGGATAGCTCCTACAATGAGCAGTTCTTC. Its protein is CASSLTGDSSYNEQFF.

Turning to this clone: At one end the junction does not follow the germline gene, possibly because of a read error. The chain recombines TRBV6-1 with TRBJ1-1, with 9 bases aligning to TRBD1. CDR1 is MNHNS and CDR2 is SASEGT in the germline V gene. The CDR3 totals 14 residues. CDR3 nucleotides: TGCCTCGAGCAGAACCCACAGGGGGCGGCTGAAGCTTTCTTT. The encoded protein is CLEQNPQGAAEAFF.

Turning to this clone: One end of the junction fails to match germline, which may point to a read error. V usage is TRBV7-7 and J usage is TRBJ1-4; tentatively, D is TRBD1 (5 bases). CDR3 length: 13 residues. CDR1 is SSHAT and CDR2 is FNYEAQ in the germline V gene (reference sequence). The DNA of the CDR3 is TGTGCTAGCAGCTTAAACGGGGGGAGTGCACTGTTTTTT. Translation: CASSLNGGSALFF. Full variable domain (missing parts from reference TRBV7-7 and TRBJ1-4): GAGVSQSPRYKVTKRGQDVTLRCDPISSHATLYWYQQALGQGPEFLTYFNYEAQPDKSGLPSDRFSAERPEGSISTLTIQRTEQRDSAMYRCASSLNGGSALFFGSGTQLSVL.

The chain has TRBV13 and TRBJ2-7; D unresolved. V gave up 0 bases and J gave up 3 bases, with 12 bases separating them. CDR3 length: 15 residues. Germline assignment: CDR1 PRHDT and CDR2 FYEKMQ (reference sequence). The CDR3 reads CASSLGADPFYEQYF. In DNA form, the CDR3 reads TGTGCCAGCAGCTTAGGGGCGGATCCTTTCTACGAGCAGTACTTC.

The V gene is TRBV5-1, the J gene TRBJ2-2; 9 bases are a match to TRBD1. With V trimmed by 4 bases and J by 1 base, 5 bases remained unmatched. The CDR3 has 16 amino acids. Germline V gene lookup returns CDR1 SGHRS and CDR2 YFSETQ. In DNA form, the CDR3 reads TGCGCCAGCAGCACCTTGACAGGGGGGAACACCGGGGAGCTGTTTTTT. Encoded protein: CASSTLTGGNTGELFF.

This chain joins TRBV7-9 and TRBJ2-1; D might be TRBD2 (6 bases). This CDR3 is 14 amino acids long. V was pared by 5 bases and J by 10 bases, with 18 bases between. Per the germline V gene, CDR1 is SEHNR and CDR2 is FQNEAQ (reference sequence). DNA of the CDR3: TGTGCCAGCAGCCCCCCCGGGACTCATAGCGAGCAGTTCTTC. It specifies CASSPPGTHSEQFF.

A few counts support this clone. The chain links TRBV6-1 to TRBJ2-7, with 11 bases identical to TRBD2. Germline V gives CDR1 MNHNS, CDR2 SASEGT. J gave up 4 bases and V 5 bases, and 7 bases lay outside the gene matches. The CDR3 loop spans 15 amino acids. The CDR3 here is CASSWVAGGTYEQYF. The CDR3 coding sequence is TGTGCCAGCAGTTGGGTAGCGGGAGGGACTTACGAGCAGTACTTC.

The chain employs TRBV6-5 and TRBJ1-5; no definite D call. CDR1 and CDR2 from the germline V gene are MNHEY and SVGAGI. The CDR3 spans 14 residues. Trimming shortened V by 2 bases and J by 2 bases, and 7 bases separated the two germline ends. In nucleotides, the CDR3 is TGTGCCAGCAGTTACCGACACGGCAATCAGCCCCAGCATTTT. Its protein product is CASSYRHGNQPQHF.

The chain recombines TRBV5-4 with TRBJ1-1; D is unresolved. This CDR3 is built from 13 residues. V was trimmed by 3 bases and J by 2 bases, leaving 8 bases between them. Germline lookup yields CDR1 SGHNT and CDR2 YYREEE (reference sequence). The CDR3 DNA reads TGTGCCAGCAGCTGGGCGTTTAACACTGAAGCTTTCTTT. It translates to CASSWAFNTEAFF.

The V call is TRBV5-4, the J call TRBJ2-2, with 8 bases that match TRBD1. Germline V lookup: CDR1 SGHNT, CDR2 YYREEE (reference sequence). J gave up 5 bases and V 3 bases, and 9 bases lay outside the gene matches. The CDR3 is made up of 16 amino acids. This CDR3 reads CASSSAKDRETGELFF. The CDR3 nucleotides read TGTGCCAGCAGCTCCGCCAAGGACAGGGAAACCGGGGAGCTGTTTTTT.

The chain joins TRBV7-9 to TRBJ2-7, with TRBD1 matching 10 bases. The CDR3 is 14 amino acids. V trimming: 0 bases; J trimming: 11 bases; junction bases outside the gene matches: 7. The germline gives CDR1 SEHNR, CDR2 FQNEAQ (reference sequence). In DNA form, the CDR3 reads TGTGCCAGCAGCTTAGCAGGACAGGGGGATATTAAGTACTTC. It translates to CASSLAGQGDIKYF.

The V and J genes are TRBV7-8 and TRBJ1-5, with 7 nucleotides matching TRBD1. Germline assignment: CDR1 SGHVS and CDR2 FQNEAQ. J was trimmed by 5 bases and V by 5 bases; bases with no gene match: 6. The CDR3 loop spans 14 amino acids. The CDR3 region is CASSTGEVDQPQHF. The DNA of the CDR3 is TGTGCCAGCAGCACAGGGGAAGTTGATCAGCCCCAGCATTTT.

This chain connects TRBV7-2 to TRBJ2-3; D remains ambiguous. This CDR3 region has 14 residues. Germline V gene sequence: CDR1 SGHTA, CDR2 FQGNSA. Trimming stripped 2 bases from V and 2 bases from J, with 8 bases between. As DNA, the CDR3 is TGTGCCAGCAGCTTATTGGCCAACACAGATACGCAGTATTTT. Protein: CASSLLANTDTQYF.

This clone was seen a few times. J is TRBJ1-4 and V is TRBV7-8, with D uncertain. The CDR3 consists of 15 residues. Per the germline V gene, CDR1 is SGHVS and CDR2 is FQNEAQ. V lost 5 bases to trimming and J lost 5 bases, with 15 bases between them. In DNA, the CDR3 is TGTGCCAGCAGCCCGACGGCGGGGATAAATGAAAAACTGTTTTTT. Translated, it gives CASSPTAGINEKLFF.